The present T cell receptor (beta chain) was sequenced within a study of cytomegalovirus exposure and HLA in healthy donors. Trimming took 4 bases from V and 2 from J; bases not matched to a gene: 11. From germline, CDR1 is SGHNT and CDR2 YYREEE (reference sequence). This CDR3 has 17 residues. Primers included in the PCR were 60 Vbeta and 13 Jbeta primers. TCRdb keeps only in-frame clones here, not all; method: immunoSEQ multiplex PCR. The data contain about 31,000 clones, roughly two fifths of them seen just once; the ten biggest clones take up less than 2%. Findings and limits, study-wide: Reported findings show TCR beta sequences accurately forecast HLA-A and HLA-B alleles in most subjects. Overall, about 160 TCR beta chains were annotated as cytomegalovirus-associated. A later analysis linked a missense DCLRE1C variant to TCR beta V- and J-gene trimming. Three CMV-associated chains were confirmed in vitro to be specific for CMV antigens.

This clone appeared a few times. Its antigen is unidentified. The V gene is TRBV5-4, the J gene TRBJ1-1; the match to TRBD1 covers 10 bases. This sequence originates from a woman aged 50 to 65 in good health and CMV-seronegative. Source material: PBMCs. DNA for the CDR3: TGTGCCAGCAGCCCCGCGGTGGGGACAGGGGAAAACACTGAAGCTTTCTTT. Its protein product is CASSPAVGTGENTEAFF.